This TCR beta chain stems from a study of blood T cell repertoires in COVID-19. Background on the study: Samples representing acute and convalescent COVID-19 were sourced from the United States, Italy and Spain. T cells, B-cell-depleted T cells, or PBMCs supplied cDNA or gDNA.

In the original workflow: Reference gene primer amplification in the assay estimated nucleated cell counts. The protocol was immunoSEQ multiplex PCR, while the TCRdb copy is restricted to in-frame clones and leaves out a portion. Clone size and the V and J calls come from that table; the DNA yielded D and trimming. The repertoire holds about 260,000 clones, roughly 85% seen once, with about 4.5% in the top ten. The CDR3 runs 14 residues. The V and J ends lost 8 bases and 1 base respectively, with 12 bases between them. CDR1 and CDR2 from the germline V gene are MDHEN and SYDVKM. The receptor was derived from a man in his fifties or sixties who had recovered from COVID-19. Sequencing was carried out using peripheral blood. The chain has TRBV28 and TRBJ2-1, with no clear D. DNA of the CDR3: TGTGCCAGCCGCCTGAGTCGGTCCTACAATGAGCAGTTCTTC. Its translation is CASRLSRSYNEQFF.